This paragraph reports one T cell receptor beta chain. The data are from a study of blood T cell repertoires in COVID-19. Germline assignment: CDR1 ENHRY and CDR2 SYGVKD. The V gene end was trimmed by 6 bases and the J gene end by 3 bases; junction bases not matched to a gene: 3. The length of the CDR3 is 14 residues. Some clones are missing from TCRdb's copy, which holds only in-frame ones; the method was immunoSEQ multiplex PCR. The sample gives more than 100,000 clones, 60% to 85% of which show up once; roughly 2% is in the top ten. V is TRBV10-3 and J is TRBJ2-5; the match to TRBD2 covers 11 bases. Sequences were obtained from peripheral blood. The sequence derives from a man in his 70s with acute or convalescent COVID-19. The CDR3 protein is CAISVAGGEETQYF. The CDR3 nucleotides read TGTGCCATCAGCGTAGCGGGGGGGGAAGAGACCCAGTACTTC.